The 10 T cell receptor beta chains given below trace back to one sample, sequenced in a study of T cell responses to AZD1222 COVID-19 vaccine. Some clones are missing from TCRdb's copy, which holds only in-frame ones; the method was immunoSEQ multiplex PCR. Of 70,000 to 95,000 clones in the sample, roughly 84% were seen once. This sample comprised peripheral blood, obtained 28 days after the second AZD1222 dose. The receptors stem from an adult who received the AZD1222 COVID-19 vaccine.

The V call is TRBV28, the J call TRBJ1-2; TRBD1 is a possible D gene (6 bases). The CDR3 is 14 residues long. Trimming pared 3 bases from V and 1 base from J, leaving 9 bases between. Germline values: CDR1 MDHEN, CDR2 SYDVKM. The CDR3 DNA follows: TGTGCCAGCAGTTTGGGGGCTTATAACTATGGCTACACCTTC. This codes for CASSLGAYNYGYTF.

The chain carries TRBV19 and TRBJ1-4; D is perhaps TRBD1 (5 bases). V was pared by 11 bases and J by 4 bases, with 11 bases between. The CDR3 runs 12 residues. Germline V gives CDR1 LNHDA, CDR2 SQIVND (reference sequence). The CDR3 is CAAGTSNEKLFF. The CDR3 DNA reads TGTGCCGCGGGGACTAGTAATGAAAAACTGTTTTTT.

The gene calls are TRBV10-2 and TRBJ2-7; D not certain. The CDR3 length is 14 residues. The germline V gene encodes CDR1 WSHSY and CDR2 SAAADI. The V end lost 3 bases, the J end lost 2 bases, and 11 bases lay between the germline ends. CDR3 sequence reads: CASSDGPRPYEQYF. The CDR3, as DNA: TGCGCCAGCAGTGACGGGCCCAGGCCCTACGAGCAGTACTTC.

Written as DNA, the CDR3 is TGTGCCAGTACCTCCGGAGGGAAATCCTATGGCTACACCTTC. This codes for CASTSGGKSYGYTF. V gene TRBV19 combines with J gene TRBJ1-2, with no clear D. Between the trimmed V and J ends, which lost 7 bases and 4 bases, there was a span of 16 bases. Germline values: CDR1 LNHDA, CDR2 SQIVND (reference sequence). This CDR3 is built from 14 residues.

The chain joins TRBV11-2 to TRBJ2-5, with TRBD2 identical over 7 bases. V was clipped by 0 bases and J by 5 bases; unmatched bases: 9. The CDR3 consists of 16 residues. Germline V CDR1 and CDR2: SGHAT, FQNNGV. CDR3 bases: TGTGCCAGCAGCTTAGATGGGAGCGGGGTTGGGGAGACCCAGTACTTC. It translates to CASSLDGSGVGETQYF.

CDR3 coding DNA: TGCGCCAGCAGCCAAATGGACAGTATCTCTGGAAACACCATATATTTT. This gives the protein CASSQMDSISGNTIYF. The chain has TRBV4-1 and TRBJ1-3; D perhaps matches TRBD1 (6 bases). Trimming pared 2 bases from V and 0 bases from J, leaving 11 bases between. The CDR3 is 16 residues long. Germline V lookup: CDR1 MGHRA, CDR2 YSYEKL.

The V gene is TRBV5-4, the J gene TRBJ1-6; D gene ambiguous. CDR1 SGHNT and CDR2 YYREEE come from the germline V gene (reference sequence). V lost 10 bases to trimming and J lost 0 bases, with 11 bases between them. CDR3 length equals 14 residues. The CDR3 coding sequence is TGTGCCCCGGGCCGGAGCTCCTATAATTCACCCCTCCACTTT. It is translated as CAPGRSSYNSPLHF.

The chain combines TRBV6-5 with TRBJ2-7, with TRBD1 identical over 7 bases. CDR1 and CDR2 (germline): MNHEY, SVGAGI. The CDR3 extends over 12 amino acids. J was trimmed by 4 bases and V by 8 bases; bases with no gene match: 5. CDR3 nucleotide sequence: TGTGCCAGCCGGCGACAGGGTTACGAGCAGTACTTC. Its translation: CASRRQGYEQYF.

V usage is TRBV11-2 and J usage is TRBJ2-2, with TRBD2 identical over 7 bases. V lost 2 bases, J lost 4 bases, and 7 bases stayed unmatched. Per germline, CDR1 SGHAT and CDR2 FQNNGV. The CDR3 contains 16 residues. The CDR3 loop reads CASSLQVAGATGELFF. The DNA of the CDR3 is TGTGCCAGCAGCTTACAGGTTGCGGGAGCCACCGGGGAGCTGTTTTTT.

The rearrangement uses TRBV18 and TRBJ2-7; D possibly matches TRBD1 or TRBD2 (5 bases each). CDR3 length: 16 residues. Between the trimmed V and J ends, which lost 5 bases and 2 bases, there was a span of 19 bases. Germline loops: CDR1 KGHSH, CDR2 LQKENI. CDR3 loop: CASSSSGTAITYEQYF. The CDR3 coding sequence is TGTGCCAGCTCATCTTCCGGGACGGCAATAACCTACGAGCAGTACTTC. The full variable domain, completed using reference TRBV18 and TRBJ2-7, is NAGVMQNPRHLVRRRGQEARLRCSPMKGHSHVYWYRQLPEEGLKFMVYLQKENIIDESGMPKERFSAEFPKEGPSILRIQQVVRGDSAAYFCASSSSGTAITYEQYFGPGTRLTVT.